This passage covers 19 T cell receptor beta chains from one sample sequenced in a study of PD-1 blockade in classical Hodgkin lymphoma. Method: immunoSEQ multiplex PCR; TCRdb's copy keeps in-frame clones and lacks some. Found here are 35,000 to 45,000 clones, approximately 64% of them singletons; the top ten hold roughly 3.1%. Autologous stem cell transplantation was followed by relapse in every patient, and brentuximab vedotin exposure varied. The material sequenced was peripheral blood mononuclear cells (PBMCs), taken at baseline. The receptors derive from a human donor with classical Hodgkin lymphoma.

This clone came up a few times. V usage is TRBV4-2 and J usage is TRBJ2-1; TRBD2 agrees at 13 bases. With 1 base clipped from V and 6 bases from J, the junction kept 9 bases outside the gene matches. Germline V CDR1 and CDR2: LGHNA, YNFKEQ. The CDR3 runs 18 residues. CDR3 amino acids: CASSQGETSGRVINEQFF. DNA for the CDR3: TGTGCCAGCAGCCAAGGGGAAACTAGCGGGAGGGTAATCAATGAGCAGTTCTTC.

V gene TRBV9 combines with J gene TRBJ2-5, with 7 bases lining up with TRBD1. V trimming: 0 bases; J trimming: 2 bases; junction bases outside the gene matches: 4. CDR3 size: 15 residues. The V gene's germline CDR1 is SGDLS and CDR2 YYNGEE. CDR3 DNA: TGTGCCAGCAGCGTAGCCCCGACAGGGCAAGAGACCCAGTACTTC. Amino acids: CASSVAPTGQETQYF.

This clone was found a few times. The chain carries TRBV7-9 and TRBJ2-3; the match to TRBD2 covers 8 bases. Losses at the gene ends were 3 bases for V and 9 bases for J; bases not matched to a gene: 11. The CDR3 is 15 amino acids. Looked up from germline, CDR1 is SEHNR and CDR2 is FQNEAQ (reference sequence). The CDR3 sequence: CASSFLSAGDPTQYF. DNA of the CDR3: TGTGCCAGCAGCTTTTTATCAGCGGGAGACCCGACGCAGTATTTT.

This sequence joins TRBV27 and TRBJ1-2; 9 bases are shared with TRBD1. The CDR3 length is 18 residues. From germline, CDR1 is MNHEY and CDR2 SMNVEV (reference sequence). J was trimmed by 8 bases and V by 1 base; bases with no gene match: 17. For the CDR3, the DNA is TGTGCCAGCAGTTTATACCCCGGAAACAGGGGGCTGGCGAAAGGCTACACCTTC. Translation: CASSLYPGNRGLAKGYTF.

The chain combines TRBV5-4 with TRBJ2-5; maybe TRBD1 (6 bases). V was pared by 4 bases and J by 4 bases, with 11 bases between. There are 13 residues in the CDR3. In germline, CDR1 is SGHNT, CDR2 YYREEE (reference sequence). The chain's CDR3 is CASSLQGPETQYF. For the CDR3, the DNA is TGTGCCAGCAGCCTGCAGGGGCCAGAGACCCAGTACTTC.

This clone showed up just a few times. The chain joins TRBV19 to TRBJ1-5; 7 bases fit TRBD1. Germline loops: CDR1 LNHDA, CDR2 SQIVND (reference sequence). The CDR3 is 16 amino acids. The J segment lost 6 bases and the V segment lost 5 bases, leaving 13 bases of the junction unmatched. CDR3 region: CASSLDRQGRPQPQHF. CDR3 DNA: TGTGCCAGTAGTCTCGACCGACAGGGTCGCCCTCAGCCCCAGCATTTT.

This chain connects TRBV7-3 to TRBJ2-1; D might be TRBD2 (5 bases). V lost 4 bases, J lost 4 bases, and 11 bases lay in between. Germline V gene sequence: CDR1 SGHTA, CDR2 FQGTGA. The CDR3 spans 14 residues. The CDR3 nucleotides are TGTGCCAGCAGCTCGGGGTCGCTTTACAATGAGCAGTTCTTC. It is translated as CASSSGSLYNEQFF.

J is TRBJ2-5 and V is TRBV18; the match to TRBD1 covers 11 bases. Germline assignment: CDR1 KGHSH and CDR2 LQKENI. This CDR3 has 15 residues. Trimming removed 4 bases from V and 2 bases from J; junction bases left unmatched: 3. The CDR3 is CASSRGQGDQETQYF. CDR3 nucleotide sequence: TGTGCCAGCTCACGGGGACAGGGGGATCAAGAGACCCAGTACTTC.

This sequence joins TRBV28 and TRBJ2-3, with a possible D match to TRBD2 (6 bases). V lost 7 bases and J lost 6, with 14 bases in between. The CDR3 is 13 amino acids. CDR1 and CDR2 from the germline V gene are MDHEN and SYDVKM. CDR3 protein: CASTSTRGDTQYF. In DNA form, the CDR3 reads TGTGCCAGCACTTCGACCCGGGGGGATACGCAGTATTTT.

The chain carries TRBV19 and TRBJ1-5; TRBD1 is a possible D gene (6 bases). The germline V and J ends were trimmed by 0 bases and 3 bases, with 18 bases remaining between them. This CDR3 has 18 amino acids. Germline V CDR1 and CDR2: LNHDA, SQIVND (reference sequence). The CDR3 DNA reads TGTGCCAGTAGTATAGATCAAGGGTGGGGGCTGGACAATCAGCCCCAGCATTTT. Residues: CASSIDQGWGLDNQPQHF. The whole variable domain, remainder taken from reference TRBV19 and TRBJ1-5, is DGGITQSPKYLFRKEGQNVTLSCEQNLNHDAMYWYRQDPGQGLRLIYYSQIVNDFQKGDIAEGYSVSREKKESFPLTVTSAQKNPTAFYLCASSIDQGWGLDNQPQHFGDGTRLSIL.

V usage is TRBV21-1 and J usage is TRBJ1-5. TRBV21-1 constitutes a pseudogene. This CDR3 contains 17 residues. CDR3 in amino acids: CASSNPVRRGSGKPQHF. In DNA, the CDR3 is TGTGCCAGCAGCAACCCCGTTAGACGGGGATCAGGGAAGCCCCAGCATTTT.

The chain joins TRBV18 to TRBJ1-2; no firm D call. Germline V gives CDR1 KGHSH, CDR2 LQKENI. V was cut by 3 bases and J by 6 bases, with 11 bases left in between. This CDR3 has 13 amino acids. In DNA, the CDR3 is TGTGCCAGCTCACCCGGCGGTCCTGATGGCTACACCTTC. It codes for CASSPGGPDGYTF.

The rearrangement joins TRBV5-6 to TRBJ2-3; the match to TRBD1 covers 9 bases. The junction had 6 bases not matched to a gene; V was cut back by 3 bases and J by 1 base. Germline lookup yields CDR1 SGHDT and CDR2 YYEEEE. The CDR3 runs 16 residues. The CDR3 DNA sequence: TGTGCCAGCAGCTCCAGGAACAGGGGGCGCACAGATACGCAGTATTTT. Translating gives CASSSRNRGRTDTQYF.

V usage is TRBV18 and J usage is TRBJ1-2, with 7 positions matching TRBD1. Germline lookup yields CDR1 KGHSH and CDR2 LQKENI. The trim removed 2 bases at V and 4 bases at J, leaving 1 base unmatched. This CDR3 is built from 13 residues. CDR3 bases: TGTGCCAGCTCACCATCAGGGGGCTATGGCTACACCTTC. Translated: CASSPSGGYGYTF.

This clone was observed a handful of times. The rearrangement joins TRBV7-6 to TRBJ2-1, with TRBD1 matching 8 bases. The germline V gene has CDR1 SGHVS and CDR2 FNYEAQ. V shed 1 base and J 6 bases; nucleotides not matched to a gene: 8. CDR3 length equals 16 residues. The CDR3 region has the DNA TGTGCCAGCAGCTTAGTGGCAGGGGGCGATCCCAATGAGCAGTTCTTC. It specifies CASSLVAGGDPNEQFF.

A few counts support this clone. The genes are TRBV4-3 and TRBJ1-1, with 7 bases matching TRBD1. CDR3 length: 13 residues. The J segment lost 5 bases and the V segment lost 3 bases, leaving 3 bases of the junction unmatched. Per germline, CDR1 LGHNA and CDR2 YSLEER. The CDR3: CASSHLTGTEAFF. CDR3 nucleotide sequence: TGCGCCAGCAGCCACCTGACAGGGACTGAAGCTTTCTTT.

This chain connects TRBV6-1 to TRBJ1-2; D unresolved. The V gene's germline CDR1 is MNHNS and CDR2 SASEGT. Trimming removed 3 bases from V and 0 bases from J, with 17 bases in between. The CDR3 has 17 residues. CDR3 region: CASSEDYLVGPNYGYTF. The CDR3 DNA is TGTGCCAGCAGTGAGGATTACCTCGTGGGCCCTAACTATGGCTACACCTTC.

This chain joins TRBV15 and TRBJ2-1; TRBD1 aligns across 10 bases. CDR1 and CDR2 (germline): LNHNV, YYDKDF (reference sequence). The CDR3 is 16 residues long. V was pared by 6 bases and J by 2 bases, with 7 bases of the junction left unmatched. The CDR3 bases are TGTGCCACCAGTTTCGGGACAGGGGCCACCTACAATGAGCAGTTCTTC. Amino acid sequence: CATSFGTGATYNEQFF.

Remarks on this clone: Within the sample, other DNA sequences also encode this same CDR3. The chain carries TRBV6-5 and TRBJ1-1; unclear D gene. V lost 0 bases and J 1 base, leaving 9 bases between the germline ends. This CDR3 has 15 residues. Germline V gene data show CDR1 as MNHEY and CDR2 as SVGAGI. The CDR3 loop reads CASSYSGSGNTEAFF. DNA for the CDR3: TGTGCCAGCAGTTACTCGGGGTCCGGGAACACTGAAGCTTTCTTT.